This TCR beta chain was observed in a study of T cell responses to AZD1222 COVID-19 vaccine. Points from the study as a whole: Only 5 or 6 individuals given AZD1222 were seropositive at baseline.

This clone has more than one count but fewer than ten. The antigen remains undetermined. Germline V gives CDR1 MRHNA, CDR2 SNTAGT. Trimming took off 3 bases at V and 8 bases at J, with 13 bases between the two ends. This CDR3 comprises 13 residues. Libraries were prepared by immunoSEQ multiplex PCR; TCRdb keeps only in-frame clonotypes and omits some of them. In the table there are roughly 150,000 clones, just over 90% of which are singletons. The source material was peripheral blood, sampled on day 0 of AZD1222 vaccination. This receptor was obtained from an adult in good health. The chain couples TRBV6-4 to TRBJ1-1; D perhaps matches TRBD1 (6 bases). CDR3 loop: CASSETEGGEAFF. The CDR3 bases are TGTGCCAGCAGTGAGACGGAGGGGGGCGAAGCTTTCTTT.